This T cell receptor (beta chain) was observed in a study of T cell responses to AZD1222 COVID-19 vaccine. Study conclusions and caveats: Regions left unmutated in variants are reportedly the target of nearly half of spike-specific TCRs. The peak T cell response came first, and repertoires were sampled only after it. The study found Spike-specific TCR breadth and depth rose after two AZD1222 doses.

The sample holds one count of this clone. Its antigen remains unknown. Clones were read by immunoSEQ multiplex PCR, and TCRdb kept only the in-frame ones, dropping some. The sample carries more than 95,000 clones, approximately 90% recorded once. Trimming took off 3 bases at V and 4 bases at J, with 4 bases between the two ends. CDR3 size: 12 residues. The germline CDR1 and CDR2 sequences are SGHAT and FQNNGV. This TCR was recovered from an adult in good health. The material was peripheral blood, obtained on day 0 of AZD1222 vaccination. This sequence joins TRBV11-2 and TRBJ1-3; D ambiguous. The CDR3 protein is CASSLIGNTIYF. The CDR3, as DNA: TGTGCCAGCAGCTTGATCGGAAACACCATATATTTT.